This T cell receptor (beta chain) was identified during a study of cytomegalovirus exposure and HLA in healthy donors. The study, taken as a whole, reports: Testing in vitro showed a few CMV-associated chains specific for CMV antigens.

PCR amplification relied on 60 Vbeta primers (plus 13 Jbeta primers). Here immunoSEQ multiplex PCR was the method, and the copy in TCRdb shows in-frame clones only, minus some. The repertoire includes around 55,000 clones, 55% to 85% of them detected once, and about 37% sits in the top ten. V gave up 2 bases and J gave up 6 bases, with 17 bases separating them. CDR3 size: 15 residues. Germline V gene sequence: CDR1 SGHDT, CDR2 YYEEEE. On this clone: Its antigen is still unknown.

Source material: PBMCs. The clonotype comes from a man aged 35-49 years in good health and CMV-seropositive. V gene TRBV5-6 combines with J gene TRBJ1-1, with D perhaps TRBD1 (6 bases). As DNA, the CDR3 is TGTGCCAGCAGCTTCGGCGTGGGGGCGCGGGCTGAAGCTTTCTTT. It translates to CASSFGVGARAEAFF.